The 2 T cell receptor beta chains below all came from one sample that was sequenced in a study of blood T cell repertoires in COVID-19. Produced via immunoSEQ multiplex PCR; TCRdb's table is partial and in-frame only. The sample holds 250,000 or so clones, about 83% seen once. The sequenced sample was peripheral blood. The receptors shown here come from a man older than 75 with acute or convalescent COVID-19.

The chain employs TRBV28 and TRBJ1-2; 9 bases map to TRBD1. This CDR3 spans 17 amino acids. V lost 2 bases to trimming and J lost 4 bases; unmatched junction nucleotides: 11. Germline CDR1 and CDR2: MDHEN and SYDVKM. CDR3 in amino acids: CASSLSGQGTKFYGYTF. The CDR3 nucleotides are TGTGCCAGCAGTTTAAGTGGACAGGGGACCAAGTTCTATGGCTACACCTTC.

V usage is TRBV28 and J usage is TRBJ1-1; TRBD1 is a possible D gene (5 bases). V lost 1 base and J lost 7, with 10 bases in between. CDR1 MDHEN and CDR2 SYDVKM come from the germline V gene. This CDR3 has 13 residues. The CDR3 DNA follows: TGTGCCAGCAGTTTATACGGACAAGGTGAAGCTTTCTTT. Its translation is CASSLYGQGEAFF.